This T cell receptor (beta chain) was observed in a study of Ad26.COV2.S vaccination and SARS-CoV-2 variants. Overall study context: As a participant in COV1001, the donor was in the Ad26.COV2.S trial arm.

Libraries were prepared by immunoSEQ multiplex PCR; TCRdb keeps only in-frame clonotypes and omits some of them. The sample has 300,000 to 350,000 clones, around 84% seen once; the top ten hold approximately 2%. Treatment denoted: 15 to 20 received Ad26.COV2.S at low or high dose, single or two shots; about 5 received placebo; per-sample allocation not given. Each sample was drawn 63 days after the first injection (of vaccine or placebo). Germline CDR1 and CDR2: GTSNPN and SVGIG (reference sequence). The V segment lost 2 bases and the J segment 4 bases; nucleotides outside the gene matches: 13. CDR3 length: 16 amino acids.

This sample comprised peripheral blood, obtained in a trial of Ad26.COV2.S vaccine versus placebo. The TCR comes from a person aged 18 to 59 who received the Ad26.COV2.S COVID-19 vaccine or a placebo. The chain recombines TRBV30 with TRBJ1-1; 7 bases line up with TRBD1. Here the CDR3 reads CAWSQKPGQRSTEAFF. The CDR3 nucleotides are TGTGCCTGGAGTCAAAAACCGGGACAGCGATCCACTGAAGCTTTCTTT. Full variable domain (outside the CDR3, taken from reference TRBV30 and TRBJ1-1): SQTIHQWPATLVQPVGSPLSLECTVEGTSNPNLYWYRQAAGRGLQLLFYSVGIGQISSEVPQNLSASRPQDRQFILSSKKLLLSDSGFYLCAWSQKPGQRSTEAFFGQGTRLTVV.